The TCR beta chain described here comes from a study of blood T cell repertoires in COVID-19. Study-level background: COVID-19 samples collected from the United States, Italy and Spain covered acute and convalescent phases. PBMCs, B-cell-depleted T cells, or T cells were the source of the cDNA or gDNA that made up the material.

The method was immunoSEQ multiplex PCR; TCRdb's version includes in-frame clones alone and lacks a portion of them. The sample comprises roughly 260,000 clones, 85% to 90% of which are singletons, and about 10% rests with the top ten. The CDR3 has 16 amino acids. Germline V CDR1 and CDR2: LGHDT, YNNKEL (reference sequence). The ends lost 1 base at V and 4 bases at J; junction bases unmatched: 8. Seattle enrolled patients during active infection and tracked them longitudinally. J is TRBJ2-3 and V is TRBV3-1 (or the pseudogene TRBV3-2); TRBD1 matches 7 bases. The sequenced sample was peripheral blood. This TCR was recovered from a woman aged 25 to 45 with COVID-19, enrolled during active disease. The CDR3 region is CASSQALQGYADTQYF. In DNA form, the CDR3 reads TGTGCCAGCAGCCAAGCCTTACAGGGGTATGCAGATACGCAGTATTTT.